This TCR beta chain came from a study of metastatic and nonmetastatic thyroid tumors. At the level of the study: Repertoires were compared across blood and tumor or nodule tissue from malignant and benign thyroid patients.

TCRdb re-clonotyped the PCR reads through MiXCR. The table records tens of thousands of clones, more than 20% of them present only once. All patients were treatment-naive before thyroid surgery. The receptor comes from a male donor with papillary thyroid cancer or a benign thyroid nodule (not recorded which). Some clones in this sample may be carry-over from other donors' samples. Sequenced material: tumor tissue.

DNA for the CDR3: TGCGCCAGCAGCCCGGACTCCAATGAGCAGTTCTTC. Amino acids: CASSPDSNEQFF. The genes are TRBV5-1 and TRBJ2-1, with a tentative D call TRBD2 (5 bases). Germline values: CDR1 SGHRS, CDR2 YFSETQ. Trimming removed 4 bases at V and 6 bases at J, with 8 bases between. The CDR3 is 12 amino acids.